A single sample is the source of the 14 T cell receptor beta chains below, sequenced in a study of shared clonotypes between healthy human individuals. Data came from immunoSEQ multiplex PCR; TCRdb stores just in-frame clones and leaves some out. In the table there are approximately 2.4 million clones, nearly 97% of which are singletons. Sequenced: naive CD4+ T cells sorted from blood. Stated subset: CD45RA+ positively selected. The receptor source for this set is a man aged 18 to 30 in good health.

This sequence joins TRBV27 and TRBJ2-7, with D possibly matching TRBD2 (6 bases). Trimming removed 2 bases at V and 0 bases at J, with 11 bases between. The CDR3 has 15 residues. From germline, CDR1 is MNHEY and CDR2 SMNVEV (reference sequence). The CDR3 protein is CASSLKDGSSYEQYF. The CDR3 coding sequence is TGTGCCAGCAGTTTAAAGGACGGGAGCTCCTACGAGCAGTACTTC.

This clone was recorded once. This chain joins TRBV9 and TRBJ1-6, with no clear D. This CDR3 region has 17 residues. Trimming took off 0 bases at V and 4 bases at J, with 14 bases between the two ends. Germline-derived CDR1 and CDR2 are SGDLS and YYNGEE. As DNA, the CDR3 is TGTGCCAGCAGCGTAGAAGGAAAGGGTTCATATAATTCACCCCTCCACTTT. Encoded protein: CASSVEGKGSYNSPLHF.

V gene TRBV7-2 combines with J gene TRBJ1-1; 9 bases agree with TRBD1. With 5 bases clipped from V and 6 bases from J, the junction kept 4 bases outside the gene matches. Germline V CDR1 and CDR2: SGHTA, FQGNSA. The CDR3 runs 13 residues. DNA of the CDR3: TGTGCCAGCAGCACACAGGGGGCCCCTGAAGCTTTCTTT. This translates into CASSTQGAPEAFF.

The J gene is TRBJ2-4, the V gene TRBV28; 8 bases agree with TRBD2. V dropped 4 bases and J dropped 16; count of bases not matched to a gene: 9. The CDR3 contains 12 residues. Germline CDR1 reads MDHEN; CDR2 reads SYDVKM. The CDR3 protein is CASSSLNRGGYF. The CDR3, as DNA: TGTGCCAGCAGTTCCCTTAACCGGGGGGGTTACTTC.

This clone has a single count. The sample has other DNA sequences that encode this CDR3 too. The chain links TRBV30 to TRBJ2-3; no reliable D call. V was shortened by 0 bases and J by 3 bases, with 7 bases between the two germline ends. The CDR3 totals 13 residues. CDR1 GTSNPN and CDR2 SVGIG come from the germline V gene (reference sequence). The CDR3 region is CAWSVGSTDTQYF. DNA for the CDR3: TGTGCCTGGAGTGTAGGTTCGACAGATACGCAGTATTTT.

This clone was counted a single time. This chain joins TRBV5-1 and TRBJ1-1; tentatively, D is TRBD1 (6 bases). The CDR3 sequence is 15 residues long. V lost 3 bases, J lost 1 base, and 13 bases lay in between. Germline V gives CDR1 SGHRS, CDR2 YFSETQ. The CDR3 loop is CASSSLGAKNTEAFF. As DNA, the CDR3 is TGCGCCAGCAGCTCCTTGGGGGCCAAGAACACTGAAGCTTTCTTT.

Of note for this clone: The same CDR3 also results from other DNA sequences found in this sample. In DNA, the CDR3 is TGTGCCAGCAGTTACGGGACTAGCGGGACGGGCTACGAGCAGTACTTC. The encoded protein is CASSYGTSGTGYEQYF. The rearrangement links TRBV6-6 to TRBJ2-7, with 13 bases aligning to TRBD2. The ends lost 2 bases at V and 3 bases at J; junction bases unmatched: 4. CDR3 length equals 16 residues. Per germline, CDR1 MNHNY and CDR2 SVGAGI (reference sequence).

The genes are TRBV6-6 and TRBJ1-1; D call uncertain. Between the trimmed V and J ends, which lost 0 bases and 9 bases, there was a span of 8 bases. The CDR3 spans 12 residues. Germline V gene sequence: CDR1 MNHNY, CDR2 SVGAGI (reference sequence). The DNA for the CDR3 is TGTGCCAGCAGTTACTCGAGCGGCCAAGCTTTCTTT. Translating it yields CASSYSSGQAFF.

V and J are TRBV6-5 and TRBJ2-7; a weak D match, TRBD1 (6 bases). Trimming removed 2 bases at V and 2 bases at J, with 13 bases between. The germline gives CDR1 MNHEY, CDR2 SVGAGI. The CDR3 loop spans 15 amino acids. CDR3 protein: CASSYRRQAAYEQYF. The CDR3 DNA sequence: TGTGCCAGCAGTTACCGGAGACAGGCCGCCTACGAGCAGTACTTC.

The chain carries TRBV30 and TRBJ2-5; no clear D. The CDR3 runs 11 residues. Looked up from germline, CDR1 is GTSNPN and CDR2 is SVGIG (reference sequence). V lost 0 bases, J lost 5 bases, and 4 bases lay in between. DNA for the CDR3: TGTGCCTGGAGTGTAGTGGAGACCCAGTACTTC. It encodes CAWSVVETQYF.

The chain is built from TRBV11-2 and TRBJ2-2; 9 bases agree with TRBD1. Germline-derived CDR1 and CDR2 are SGHAT and FQNNGV. V lost 4 bases, J lost 5 bases, and 5 bases stayed unmatched. This CDR3 is 15 amino acids long. The CDR3 loop is CASSSTGGKTGELFF. DNA for the CDR3: TGTGCCAGCAGCTCGACAGGGGGAAAGACCGGGGAGCTGTTTTTT.

The chain's CDR3 is CASSLASSGVLIDEQFF. CDR3 nucleotide sequence: TGTGCCAGCAGCTTGGCCTCAAGCGGGGTATTAATCGATGAGCAGTTCTTC. The V gene is TRBV5-4, the J gene TRBJ2-1, with 7 bases aligning to TRBD2. V gave up 0 bases and J gave up 8 bases; unmatched junction bases: 14. The germline V gene encodes CDR1 SGHNT and CDR2 YYREEE (reference sequence). This CDR3 spans 17 amino acids.

The rearrangement joins TRBV28 to TRBJ2-1, with a possible D match to TRBD2 (7 bases). The CDR3 is 15 residues long. With 5 bases removed from V and 8 bases from J, the gap between germline ends came to 19 bases. Germline V gene sequence: CDR1 MDHEN, CDR2 SYDVKM. The CDR3 nucleotides are TGTGCCAGCAGTAGGGGGGGAGGAGGATTTCATGAGCAGTTCTTC. This sequence encodes CASSRGGGGFHEQFF. Filled out from reference TRBV28 and TRBJ2-1, the complete variable domain reads DVKVTQSSRYLVKRTGEKVFLECVQDMDHENMFWYRQDPGLGLRLIYFSYDVKMKEKGDIPEGYSVSREKKERFSLILESASTNQTSMYLCASSRGGGGFHEQFFGPGTRLTVL.

The chain recombines TRBV6-1 with TRBJ2-5; TRBD2 agrees at 7 bases. This CDR3 has 15 residues. From germline, CDR1 is MNHNS and CDR2 SASEGT. V trimming: 3 bases; J trimming: 6 bases; junction bases outside the gene matches: 10. CDR3 sequence (DNA): TGTGCCAGCAGTGATTCCACTAGCGCTTGGCAGACCCAGTACTTC. Translated, it gives CASSDSTSAWQTQYF.